These 10 T cell receptor beta chains came from one sample sequenced in a study of identical twins. Via MiXCR, TCRdb re-called the 5' RACE reads, giving one row per CDR3 protein. Of just under 650,000 distinct CDR3 sequences listed, just over 7% are singletons. The sample also formed part of further work on yellow fever vaccine responses in identical twins.

Sequencing was done on a sample of PBMCs. The receptor source for this set is a young woman in good health.

This clonotype was seen more than once but under ten times. The chain couples TRBV12-3 or TRBV12-4 to TRBJ1-4; 8 nucleotides align to TRBD1. This CDR3 region has 17 residues. The V gene end was trimmed by 3 bases and the J gene end by 3 bases; junction bases not matched to a gene: 9. The CDR3 sequence is CASSFGAGGASNEKLFF. The CDR3 nucleotides are TGTGCCAGCAGTTTCGGGGCAGGGGGCGCATCTAATGAAAAACTGTTTTTT.

The V call is TRBV20-1, the J call TRBJ1-1; D not certain. V dropped 2 bases and J dropped 1 base, with 8 bases sitting between them. Germline V lookup: CDR1 DFQATT, CDR2 SNEGSKA (reference sequence). The CDR3 has 13 amino acids. In nucleotides, the CDR3 is TGCAGTGCTAGAAAAGAGTGGAACACTGAAGCTTTCTTT. This sequence encodes CSARKEWNTEAFF.

The V gene is TRBV4-1, the J gene TRBJ2-5, with D perhaps matching TRBD2 (5 bases). The CDR3 covers 9 residues. CDR1 is MGHRA, CDR2 YSYEKL, per germline. As DNA, the CDR3 is TGCGCGCTAGCAGCGACCCAGTACTTC. The encoded protein is CALAATQYF.

CDR3 sequence reads: CASSLVMTGTLSGANVLTF. Written as DNA, the CDR3 is TGCGCCAGCAGCTTGGTAATGACAGGGACGCTCTCTGGGGCCAACGTCCTGACTTTC. The chain links TRBV5-1 to TRBJ2-6, with 7 bases matching TRBD1. Per germline, CDR1 SGHRS and CDR2 YFSETQ. V trimming: 0 bases; J trimming: 0 bases; junction bases outside the gene matches: 9. The CDR3 spans 19 residues.

This clonotype has at least ten counts. V usage is TRBV15 and J usage is TRBJ2-1; a weak D match, TRBD1 (6 bases). The CDR3 has 16 residues. V was cut by 4 bases and J by 4 bases, with 17 bases left in between. CDR1 is LNHNV, CDR2 YYDKDF, per germline (reference sequence). DNA for the CDR3: TGTGCCACCAGCACCTTACTCGGGACAACATACAATGAGCAGTTCTTC. As protein: CATSTLLGTTYNEQFF.

This clonotype has only a few counts. V and J are TRBV20-1 and TRBJ2-3; D gene uncertain. V was trimmed by 2 bases and J by 3 bases, leaving 15 bases between them. Germline V gene sequence: CDR1 DFQATT, CDR2 SNEGSKA (reference sequence). This CDR3 comprises 15 residues. This CDR3 reads CSARQPNIRTDTQYF. The CDR3 nucleotides are TGCAGTGCTAGACAGCCAAATATAAGGACAGATACGCAGTATTTT.

This sequence joins TRBV6-1 and TRBJ2-2, with D maybe TRBD1 (6 bases). The germline V gene encodes CDR1 MNHNS and CDR2 SASEGT. This CDR3 comprises 15 residues. V lost 3 bases, J lost 7 bases, and 15 bases lay in between. The CDR3: CASSEDQGSVGELFF. The CDR3 region has the DNA TGTGCCAGCAGTGAGGACCAGGGGAGTGTCGGGGAGCTGTTTTTT.

The rearrangement joins TRBV28 to TRBJ1-1, with a weak D call TRBD1 (6 bases). Germline CDR1 and CDR2: MDHEN and SYDVKM. The CDR3 covers 14 residues. V lost 6 bases, J lost 5 bases, and 16 bases lay in between. CDR3 coding DNA: TGTGCCAGCAGCAAACAGGGTTCGAGGACTGAAGCTTTCTTT. This translates into CASSKQGSRTEAFF.

This clonotype has ten or more counts. This chain joins TRBV2 and TRBJ2-7; D gene uncertain. The V end was cut by 1 base, the J end by 4 bases, with 5 bases between. Looked up from germline, CDR1 is SNHLY and CDR2 is FYNNEI. This CDR3 is 12 amino acids long. The CDR3 DNA sequence: TGTGCCAGCAGTGAAGGAGGTTACGAGCAGTACTTC. Translation gives CASSEGGYEQYF.

In this sample, this clonotype turned up a few times. J is TRBJ2-7 and V is TRBV27; possible D gene TRBD1, 6 bases. The V gene lost 3 bases and the J gene lost 2 bases, with 11 bases spanning the gap. The CDR3 extends over 14 amino acids. CDR1 and CDR2 (germline): MNHEY, SMNVEV (reference sequence). The CDR3 sequence: CASSFLGDTYEQYF. The CDR3 bases are TGTGCCAGCAGTTTTCTTGGGGACACCTACGAGCAGTACTTC.